This passage covers 20 T cell receptor beta chains from one sample sequenced in a study of regulatory T cells in long-lasting Graves disease. To make TCR beta libraries, researchers used iRepertoire HTBI primers and Arm-PCR of CDR3 regions. TCRdb re-called the multiplex PCR reads through MiXCR, storing one row per CDR3 protein. The sample contains fewer than 450,000 distinct CDR3 sequences, roughly 20% of which appear only once. Time point: persistent/refractory GD, antithyroid drugs over 5 years with positive TRAb. Generation of the TCR library employed RNA extracted from PBMCs. The sample in question was peripheral blood mononuclear cells (PBMCs), obtained when the disease was refractory, from a patient treated with antithyroid drugs. Receptors originate from a female donor with Graves disease.

The genes are TRBV3-1 and TRBJ1-2, with a possible D match to TRBD1 (5 bases). Germline V CDR1 and CDR2: LGHDT, YNNKEL (reference sequence). The CDR3 is 12 residues long. V lost 0 bases to trimming and J lost 8 bases, with 7 bases between them. The chain's CDR3 is CASSQDEGGYTF. The DNA of the CDR3 is TGTGCCAGCAGCCAAGATGAGGGGGGCTACACCTTC.

The V gene is TRBV19, the J gene TRBJ2-7, with a possible D match to TRBD1 (6 bases). CDR1 LNHDA and CDR2 SQIVND come from the germline V gene (reference sequence). The CDR3 extends over 14 amino acids. The V gene lost 8 bases and the J gene lost 1 base, with 15 bases spanning the gap. The CDR3 coding sequence is TGTGCCAGTTCCGGGACATCTATTTCCTACGAGCAGTACTTC. Translated: CASSGTSISYEQYF. Full variable domain (outside the CDR3, taken from reference TRBV19 and TRBJ2-7): DGGITQSPKYLFRKEGQNVTLSCEQNLNHDAMYWYRQDPGQGLRLIYYSQIVNDFQKGDIAEGYSVSREKKESFPLTVTSAQKNPTAFYLCASSGTSISYEQYFGPGTRLTVT.

The table lists this clonotype with a few counts. CDR3 DNA: TGCAGTGCTAGACAGGAATCTGATCAGCCCCAGCATTTT. Encoded protein: CSARQESDQPQHF. The genes are TRBV20-1 and TRBJ1-5, with D hard to call. Between the trimmed V and J ends, which lost 2 bases and 5 bases, there was a span of 10 bases. The length of the CDR3 is 13 residues. The germline V gene encodes CDR1 DFQATT and CDR2 SNEGSKA (reference sequence).

The rearrangement links TRBV5-1 to TRBJ2-5; maybe TRBD2 (6 bases). V was clipped by 2 bases and J by 5 bases, with 19 bases between them. The CDR3 runs to 16 residues. From germline, CDR1 is SGHRS and CDR2 YFSETQ. This CDR3 reads CASSFSLSGVWETQYF. The CDR3 DNA reads as TGCGCCAGCAGCTTTTCCCTCTCGGGAGTTTGGGAGACCCAGTACTTC.

Worth noting for this clonotype: One junction end does not reproduce the germline sequence, and a read error may be involved. The chain couples TRBV27 to TRBJ2-2, with 7 nucleotides matching TRBD2. This CDR3 has 18 amino acids. Germline loops: CDR1 MNHEY, CDR2 SMNVEV (reference sequence). The CDR3 nucleotides read TGTGCCAGCAGTCTATCGTTCGCGGCGGGAGTTCACACCGGGGAGCTGTTTTTT. Its protein is CASSLSFAAGVHTGELFF.

Many counts were recorded for this clonotype. The genes are TRBV24-1 and TRBJ1-5; 7 bases agree with TRBD1. V lost 7 bases to trimming and J lost 4 bases; unmatched junction nucleotides: 6. The CDR3 contains 14 residues. Germline V lookup: CDR1 KGHDR, CDR2 SFDVKD. CDR3 protein: CATSPTGQNQPQHF. CDR3 bases: TGTGCCACCAGCCCGACAGGGCAGAATCAGCCCCAGCATTTT.

This clonotype was detected ten times or more. This chain links TRBV6-1 with TRBJ1-1; D is ambiguous. CDR1 is MNHNS, CDR2 SASEGT, per germline. The CDR3 has 14 residues. With 6 bases removed from V and 0 bases from J, the gap between germline ends came to 11 bases. The CDR3 sequence is CASRPTALNTEAFF. The CDR3 bases are TGTGCCAGCAGGCCTACAGCATTGAACACTGAAGCTTTCTTT.

This clonotype has more than one count but fewer than ten. The chain recombines TRBV12-3 or TRBV12-4 with TRBJ1-1; a possible D gene is TRBD1 (6 bases). The CDR3 length is 16 residues. V was cut by 4 bases and J by 5 bases, with 20 bases left in between. The CDR3, as DNA: TGTGCCAGCAGTTCCCGACAGGTTCGGACCTTGACTGAAGCTTTCTTT. Encoded protein: CASSSRQVRTLTEAFF.

V is TRBV19 and J is TRBJ2-5; D remains unclear. Germline lookup yields CDR1 LNHDA and CDR2 SQIVND (reference sequence). V lost 3 bases and J 1 base, leaving 6 bases between the germline ends. The CDR3 spans 13 residues. This CDR3 reads CASSIKGQETQYF. The CDR3 DNA is TGTGCCAGTAGTATTAAGGGCCAAGAGACCCAGTACTTC.

This clonotype was seen many times. The gene calls are TRBV2 and TRBJ2-7; 14 bases are a match to TRBD2. CDR3 length: 19 residues. The trim removed 10 bases at V and 2 bases at J, leaving 19 bases unmatched. Per germline, CDR1 SNHLY and CDR2 FYNNEI. As DNA, the CDR3 is TGTGCCACGTGGGCCGGGACTAGCGGGAGAAAACGTAGTACCTACGAGCAGTACTTC. Translation: CATWAGTSGRKRSTYEQYF.

There are a few counts of this clonotype. The chain couples TRBV7-2 to TRBJ1-5, with D perhaps matching TRBD1 (6 bases). Trimming pared 1 base from V and 6 bases from J, leaving 10 bases between. Germline values: CDR1 SGHTA, CDR2 FQGNSA. There are 14 residues in the CDR3. CDR3 region: CASSLVRGGQPQHF. The CDR3 DNA reads TGTGCCAGCAGCTTAGTCAGGGGAGGTCAGCCCCAGCATTTT.

Ten or more counts support this clonotype. V gene TRBV29-1 combines with J gene TRBJ1-4; TRBD1 is a possible D gene (5 bases). CDR3 length: 13 residues. Trimming pared 4 bases from V and 0 bases from J, leaving 6 bases between. Germline V CDR1 and CDR2: SQVTM, ANQGSEA. Written as DNA, the CDR3 is TGCAGCGTTGTGGGGGCAACTAATGAAAAACTGTTTTTT. Protein: CSVVGATNEKLFF.

This clonotype came up many times. This chain links TRBV2 with TRBJ1-2, with 7 bases identical to TRBD1. The CDR3 is 20 amino acids. Germline V gene lookup returns CDR1 SNHLY and CDR2 FYNNEI. With V trimmed by 8 bases and J by 2 bases, 26 bases remained unmatched. The CDR3 reads CASLSVQSKGPDRTNYGYTF. The CDR3 coding sequence is TGTGCCAGCTTAAGCGTCCAATCCAAGGGCCCGGACAGGACCAACTATGGCTACACCTTC.

This clonotype was recorded many times. This chain links TRBV20-1 with TRBJ1-2; 11 bases fit TRBD1. The CDR3 length is 14 residues. The V gene end was trimmed by 6 bases and the J gene end by 5 bases; junction bases not matched to a gene: 8. The germline V gene has CDR1 DFQATT and CDR2 SNEGSKA (reference sequence). The CDR3: CSALEGQGVYGYTF. The CDR3, as DNA: TGCAGTGCGCTCGAGGGACAGGGGGTATATGGCTACACCTTC.

This clonotype was picked up many times. The V and J genes are TRBV11-2 and TRBJ2-7; TRBD1 matches at 9 bases. This CDR3 region has 14 residues. V gave up 5 bases and J gave up 2 bases; unmatched junction bases: 4. Germline V gene lookup returns CDR1 SGHAT and CDR2 FQNNGV. CDR3 coding DNA: TGTGCCAGCAGCGTCGGGACAGGGCCCTACGAGCAGTACTTC. Protein: CASSVGTGPYEQYF.

The chain links TRBV12-3 or TRBV12-4 to TRBJ2-2; 7 bases map to TRBD1. Unmatched junction bases numbered 10, after V lost 6 bases and J lost 6 bases. The CDR3 totals 15 residues. The CDR3 here is CASRPGTDTAGELFF. The DNA of the CDR3 is TGTGCCAGCAGGCCGGGGACAGATACAGCCGGGGAGCTGTTTTTT.

In its sample, this clonotype was seen a few times. The V gene is TRBV7-9, the J gene TRBJ2-5; D assignment may be TRBD1 or TRBD2 (5 bases each). V lost 5 bases and J 5 bases, leaving 12 bases between the germline ends. CDR3 length: 13 residues. From germline, CDR1 is SEHNR and CDR2 FQNEAQ (reference sequence). The CDR3 DNA reads TGTGCCAGCAGCCGAGGGGACGTGGAGACCCAGTACTTC. The encoded protein is CASSRGDVETQYF.

The chain joins TRBV20-1 to TRBJ2-7, with TRBD1 as a possible D gene (5 bases). Germline V gene data show CDR1 as DFQATT and CDR2 as SNEGSKA (reference sequence). This CDR3 has 12 amino acids. Trimming left V 4 bases short and J 3 bases short, with 10 bases between. The CDR3 DNA sequence: TGCAGTGCTAACTATCAGGGCTACGAGCAGTACTTC. It codes for CSANYQGYEQYF.

The CDR3 DNA reads as TGTGCCAGCAGTTTACAAGCAGGGGGTGGAAACACCATATATTTT. Protein sequence: CASSLQAGGGNTIYF. This chain connects TRBV27 to TRBJ1-3, with 7 bases identical to TRBD1. Trimming at V came to 2 bases and at J to 3 bases, leaving 4 bases not matched to a gene. CDR1 and CDR2 (germline): MNHEY, SMNVEV (reference sequence). The CDR3 extends over 15 amino acids.

This clonotype was recorded many times. This chain uses TRBV7-8 with TRBJ2-7; no firm D call. Trimming left V 0 bases short and J 5 bases short, with 14 bases between. This CDR3 spans 15 amino acids. Per germline, CDR1 SGHVS and CDR2 FQNEAQ. The CDR3 region is CASSLASLPVNEQYF. CDR3 DNA: TGTGCCAGCAGCTTAGCCTCGCTACCCGTGAACGAGCAGTACTTC.